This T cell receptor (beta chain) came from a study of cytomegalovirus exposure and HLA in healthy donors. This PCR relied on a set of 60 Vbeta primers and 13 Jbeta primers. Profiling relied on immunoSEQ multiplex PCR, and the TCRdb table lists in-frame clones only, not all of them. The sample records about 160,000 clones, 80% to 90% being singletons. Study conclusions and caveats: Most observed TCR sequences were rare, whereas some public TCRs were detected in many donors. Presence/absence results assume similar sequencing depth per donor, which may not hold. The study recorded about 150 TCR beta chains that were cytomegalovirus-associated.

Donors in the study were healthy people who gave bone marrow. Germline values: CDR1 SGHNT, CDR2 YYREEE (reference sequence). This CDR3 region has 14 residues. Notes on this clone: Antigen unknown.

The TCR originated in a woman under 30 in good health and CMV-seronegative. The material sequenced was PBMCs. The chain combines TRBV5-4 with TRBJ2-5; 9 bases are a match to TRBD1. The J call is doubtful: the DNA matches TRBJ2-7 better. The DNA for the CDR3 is TGTGCCAGCAGCTTGGACAGGGGGCCCTACGAGCAGTACTTC. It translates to CASSLDRGPYEQYF.